Reported below is one T cell receptor (beta chain). This sample is part of a study of blood T cell repertoires in COVID-19. Study summary: The study drew acute and convalescent COVID-19 samples from the United States, Italy and Spain. PBMCs, B-cell-depleted T cells, or T cells were the source of the cDNA or gDNA that made up the material.

Here immunoSEQ multiplex PCR was the method, and the copy in TCRdb shows in-frame clones only, minus some. Here the sample spans hundreds of thousands of clones, more than 70% being singletons. The origin of this receptor is a woman aged 30 to 39 with COVID-19, enrolled during active disease. The sequencing sample was made of peripheral blood.

The DNA of the CDR3 is TGCGCCAGCAGCCCGCGAGGGACAGGGGGTTCAGATACGCAGTATTTT. Amino acid sequence: CASSPRGTGGSDTQYF. The chain joins TRBV5-1 to TRBJ2-3, with 11 bases lining up with TRBD1. This CDR3 region has 16 residues. CDR1 SGHRS and CDR2 YFSETQ come from the germline V gene. V lost 4 bases, J lost 4 bases, and 8 bases stayed unmatched.